The 31 T cell receptor beta chains given below trace back to one sample, sequenced in a study of cytomegalovirus exposure and HLA in healthy donors. Researchers ran the PCR with 60 Vbeta and 13 Jbeta primers. Produced via immunoSEQ multiplex PCR; TCRdb's table is partial and in-frame only. This sample yields 100,000 to 150,000 clones, of which about 74% are seen a single time; 5.8% belongs to the top ten. Sequencing was carried out using PBMCs. The receptors originated from a woman between 45 and 65 years old in good health and CMV-seropositive.

This clone was seen only once. V usage is TRBV6-5 and J usage is TRBJ2-3; TRBD2 agrees at 10 bases. With V trimmed by 6 bases and J by 4 bases, 7 bases remained unmatched. The CDR3 is made up of 15 amino acids. Germline V gene lookup returns CDR1 MNHEY and CDR2 SVGAGI. The CDR3 nucleotides are TGTGCCAGCAGCCCCAGCACTAGCGGGGCAGATACGCAGTATTTT. It encodes CASSPSTSGADTQYF.

In this sample, this clone turned up a few times. The CDR3 DNA sequence: TGTGCCAGCAGCTTAGACCGGGATAATGAAAAACTGTTTTTT. Translating it yields CASSLDRDNEKLFF. The chain has TRBV7-9 and TRBJ1-4; D call uncertain. Germline values: CDR1 SEHNR, CDR2 FQNEAQ (reference sequence). This CDR3 is 14 amino acids long. Trimming took off 1 base at V and 4 bases at J, with 7 bases between the two ends.

This chain connects TRBV6-4 to TRBJ1-1, with 7 positions matching TRBD1. Germline V gene lookup returns CDR1 MRHNA and CDR2 SNTAGT. Unmatched junction bases numbered 6, after V lost 2 bases and J lost 9 bases. The CDR3 runs 13 residues. Written as DNA, the CDR3 is TGTGCCAGCAGTGACGAGGGGGCAGGAAAAGCTTTCTTT. Translating it yields CASSDEGAGKAFF.

This rearrangement joins TRBV2 to TRBJ2-5; 9 nucleotides align to TRBD1. The J segment lost 5 bases and the V segment lost 1 base, leaving 5 bases of the junction unmatched. The CDR3 runs 15 residues. Germline V lookup: CDR1 SNHLY, CDR2 FYNNEI. CDR3 region: CASSEDRGPEETQYF. CDR3 sequence (DNA): TGTGCCAGCAGTGAAGACAGGGGGCCTGAGGAGACCCAGTACTTC.

V and J are TRBV7-6 and TRBJ1-2; D ambiguous. This CDR3 region has 15 residues. Per the germline V gene, CDR1 is SGHVS and CDR2 is FNYEAQ. Trimming stripped 5 bases from V and 3 bases from J, with 16 bases between. Here the CDR3 reads CASSLDGRGDYGYTF. CDR3 in DNA: TGTGCCAGCAGCCTTGATGGCCGCGGGGACTATGGCTACACCTTC.

The chain carries TRBV29-1 and TRBJ2-5; D perhaps matches TRBD2 (6 bases). Germline V gene sequence: CDR1 SQVTM, CDR2 ANQGSEA. The CDR3 has 17 residues. Trimming cost V 7 bases and J 0 bases, with 24 bases left between them. CDR3 nucleotide sequence: TGCAGCGCCGTGGCTCCTTCGGCGGGGTGGTACCAAGAGACCCAGTACTTC. Translation: CSAVAPSAGWYQETQYF.

The V and J genes are TRBV18 and TRBJ1-5, with a weak D call TRBD1 (5 bases). Per germline, CDR1 KGHSH and CDR2 LQKENI. This CDR3 has 14 amino acids. V was cut by 3 bases and J by 5 bases, with 11 bases left in between. The CDR3 spells CASSPEGRDQPQHF. In nucleotides, the CDR3 is TGTGCCAGCTCACCGGAGGGGCGCGATCAGCCCCAGCATTTT. The full variable domain, completed using reference TRBV18 and TRBJ1-5, is NAGVMQNPRHLVRRRGQEARLRCSPMKGHSHVYWYRQLPEEGLKFMVYLQKENIIDESGMPKERFSAEFPKEGPSILRIQQVVRGDSAAYFCASSPEGRDQPQHFGDGTRLSIL.

This clone was detected a few times. The chain recombines TRBV6-1 with TRBJ1-4; a possible D gene is TRBD1 (6 bases). The CDR3 extends over 17 amino acids. Germline V CDR1 and CDR2: MNHNS, SASEGT. With 4 bases removed from V and 6 bases from J, the gap between germline ends came to 21 bases. The CDR3 reads CASSASQGLAPDEKLFF. The CDR3 nucleotides are TGTGCCAGCAGTGCTTCACAGGGACTAGCTCCGGATGAAAAACTGTTTTTT.

The chain combines TRBV2 with TRBJ1-3; possible D gene TRBD1, 6 bases. The CDR3 loop spans 11 amino acids. Germline V gene lookup returns CDR1 SNHLY and CDR2 FYNNEI. The V end was cut by 7 bases, the J end by 8 bases, with 9 bases between. In DNA, the CDR3 is TGTGCCAGCATGGGGGGGCACACCATATATTTT. This sequence encodes CASMGGHTIYF.

The chain employs TRBV18 and TRBJ1-1; D perhaps matches TRBD1 (6 bases). V lost 6 bases and J 11 bases, leaving 19 bases between the germline ends. There are 13 residues in the CDR3. Germline V gives CDR1 KGHSH, CDR2 LQKENI. The DNA for the CDR3 is TGTGCCAGCTCGAATGTTGGGGACACGGGCGCTTTCTTT. This sequence encodes CASSNVGDTGAFF.

A note on this clone: At one boundary the junction diverges from the germline segment, which might be a read error. This chain links TRBV29-1 with TRBJ1-1, with 9 bases identical to TRBD1. The germline V gene has CDR1 SQVTM and CDR2 ANQGSEA. CDR3 length: 13 amino acids. The CDR3: CSVAGGQGTGEEF. The CDR3 DNA follows: TGCAGCGTTGCTGGCGGACAGGGGACGGGGGAGGAGTTT.

The chain combines TRBV6-1 with TRBJ1-1, with 10 bases that match TRBD1. The CDR3 totals 15 residues. Germline V gene sequence: CDR1 MNHNS, CDR2 SASEGT. The V gene end was trimmed by 6 bases and the J gene end by 9 bases; junction bases not matched to a gene: 13. The CDR3 DNA reads as TGTGCCAGCAGCCCACCGGGACAGGGGAGGGGGAAAGCTTTCTTT. Protein sequence: CASSPPGQGRGKAFF.

The chain uses TRBV6-1 and TRBJ2-2, with D perhaps TRBD1 (5 bases). Germline assignment: CDR1 MNHNS and CDR2 SASEGT. Trimming took 11 bases from V and 9 from J, leaving 16 bases between them. CDR3 size: 12 residues. The CDR3 loop reads CAAYKGSRELFF. The CDR3 coding sequence is TGTGCCGCCTACAAGGGGTCCCGGGAGCTGTTTTTT.

The chain links TRBV6-1 to TRBJ2-3; 8 nucleotides match TRBD1. The CDR3 runs 16 residues. From germline, CDR1 is MNHNS and CDR2 SASEGT. Trimming removed 4 bases from V and 0 bases from J; junction bases left unmatched: 6. The CDR3 spells CASSVRQGTSTDTQYF. The CDR3 DNA is TGTGCCAGCAGTGTTCGACAGGGGACTAGCACAGATACGCAGTATTTT.

This rearrangement joins TRBV15 to TRBJ1-1; D gene uncertain. The CDR3 covers 14 residues. Trimming removed 0 bases at V and 1 base at J, with 6 bases between. Germline CDR1 reads LNHNV; CDR2 reads YYDKDF (reference sequence). The CDR3 region has the DNA TGTGCCACCAGCAGAGATTTTAGGAACACTGAAGCTTTCTTT. This gives the protein CATSRDFRNTEAFF.

This rearrangement joins TRBV9 to TRBJ1-2, with TRBD1 matching 8 bases. J gave up 1 base and V 0 bases, and 5 bases lay outside the gene matches. The CDR3 is 16 residues long. Germline CDR1 and CDR2: SGDLS and YYNGEE. This chain's CDR3 is CASSVGTGNLNYGYTF. DNA of the CDR3: TGTGCCAGCAGCGTAGGGACAGGGAACCTTAACTATGGCTACACCTTC.

Turning to this clone: Other DNA sequences in this specimen translate into the identical CDR3. V is TRBV5-1 and J is TRBJ2-5, with TRBD2 identical over 8 bases. Trimming cost V 0 bases and J 2 bases; bases outside gene matches: 6. The CDR3 totals 16 residues. The germline V gene has CDR1 SGHRS and CDR2 YFSETQ. The CDR3 coding sequence is TGCGCCAGCAGCTTGGCGGCGGGGGGACCACAAGAGACCCAGTACTTC. This sequence encodes CASSLAAGGPQETQYF.

V is TRBV5-1 and J is TRBJ1-2, with TRBD1 as a possible D gene (5 bases). Trimming took off 4 bases at V and 4 bases at J, with 14 bases between the two ends. The CDR3 is 14 residues long. CDR1 SGHRS and CDR2 YFSETQ come from the germline V gene. Here the CDR3 DNA reads TGCGCCAGCAGCCCCCCCGGGGGTGGCTATGGCTACACCTTC. This encodes CASSPPGGGYGYTF.

The V and J genes are TRBV5-4 and TRBJ2-5; a weak D match, TRBD1 (6 bases). Between the trimmed V and J ends, which lost 2 bases and 2 bases, there was a span of 10 bases. This CDR3 spans 14 amino acids. CDR1 and CDR2 (germline): SGHNT, YYREEE (reference sequence). CDR3 amino acids: CASSLTGPQETQYF. As DNA, the CDR3 is TGTGCCAGCAGCTTAACAGGGCCGCAAGAGACCCAGTACTTC. The full variable domain, rest sourced from reference TRBV5-4 and TRBJ2-5, is ETGVTQSPTHLIKTRGQQVTLRCSSQSGHNTVSWYQQALGQGPQFIFQYYREEENGRGNFPPRFSGLQFPNYSSELNVNALELDDSALYLCASSLTGPQETQYFGPGTRLLVL.

This chain links TRBV30 with TRBJ2-5; 9 bases agree with TRBD2. Trimming cost V 2 bases and J 4 bases; bases outside gene matches: 8. Germline V gene lookup returns CDR1 GTSNPN and CDR2 SVGIG (reference sequence). The CDR3 totals 15 residues. CDR3 nucleotides: TGTGCCTGGAGTAGTCTAGCGGGGTACGGAGAGACCCAGTACTTC. Translating gives CAWSSLAGYGETQYF.

The chain is built from TRBV5-4 and TRBJ2-1; 7 nucleotides align to TRBD1. J lost 1 base, V lost 6 bases, and 10 bases had no gene match. Germline assignment: CDR1 SGHNT and CDR2 YYREEE (reference sequence). The CDR3 totals 16 residues. CDR3 sequence: CASTNRQGRSYNEQFF. The CDR3 region has the DNA TGTGCCAGCACAAATAGACAGGGAAGGTCCTACAATGAGCAGTTCTTC. Supplemented by reference TRBV5-4 and TRBJ2-1, the full variable domain reads ETGVTQSPTHLIKTRGQQVTLRCSSQSGHNTVSWYQQALGQGPQFIFQYYREEENGRGNFPPRFSGLQFPNYSSELNVNALELDDSALYLCASTNRQGRSYNEQFFGPGTRLTVL.

This clone was recorded once. The V call is TRBV11-3, the J call TRBJ2-3; 9 bases align to TRBD2. Losses at the gene ends were 6 bases for V and 8 bases for J; bases not matched to a gene: 9. The CDR3 is made up of 14 amino acids. The germline V gene has CDR1 SGHNT and CDR2 YENEEA. The CDR3 DNA follows: TGTGCCAGCAGGCGCGGGGGGGCCGAGGGTACGCAGTATTTT. It codes for CASRRGGAEGTQYF.

The chain couples TRBV19 to TRBJ1-2; unclear D gene. Per germline, CDR1 LNHDA and CDR2 SQIVND (reference sequence). V dropped 7 bases and J dropped 0 bases, with 12 bases sitting between them. This CDR3 is built from 14 residues. This CDR3 reads CASTGASANYGYTF. The CDR3 nucleotides are TGTGCCAGTACAGGCGCGTCAGCTAACTATGGCTACACCTTC.

The chain employs TRBV10-2 and TRBJ2-3; 14 nucleotides align to TRBD2. Trimming at V came to 7 bases and at J to 0 bases, leaving 6 bases not matched to a gene. Per the germline V gene, CDR1 is WSHSY and CDR2 is SAAADI. The CDR3 consists of 17 residues. CDR3 sequence reads: CASTGLAGGSSTDTQYF. CDR3 bases: TGCGCCAGCACCGGACTAGCGGGGGGATCTAGCACAGATACGCAGTATTTT.

This clone was recorded only once. V and J are TRBV6-5 and TRBJ1-5, with 12 bases matching TRBD1. CDR1 is MNHEY and CDR2 is SVGAGI in the germline V gene. Trimming took 6 bases from V and 5 from J; bases not matched to a gene: 5. There are 15 residues in the CDR3. The CDR3 bases are TGTGCCAGCAGAAGGGGACAGGGGGCGTATCAGCCCCAGCATTTT. The encoded protein is CASRRGQGAYQPQHF.

The chain uses TRBV6-6 and TRBJ1-2; TRBD1 matches 8 bases. The CDR3 is 14 residues long. The germline gives CDR1 MNHNY, CDR2 SVGAGI (reference sequence). The V gene end was trimmed by 2 bases and the J gene end by 5 bases; junction bases not matched to a gene: 4. The CDR3 protein is CASSYLRTGYGYTF. As DNA, the CDR3 is TGTGCCAGCAGTTACCTCCGGACAGGGTATGGCTACACCTTC.

The gene calls are TRBV5-8 and TRBJ1-1; a possible D gene is TRBD1 (6 bases). This CDR3 is built from 14 residues. V was trimmed by 6 bases and J by 1 base, leaving 13 bases between them. Germline lookup yields CDR1 SGHTS and CDR2 YDEGEE. The DNA for the CDR3 is TGTGCCAGCATGGGGGGGCCGACGAACACTGAAGCTTTCTTT. Translated: CASMGGPTNTEAFF.

This clone was seen only once. This rearrangement joins TRBV4-2 to TRBJ1-1; D may be TRBD1 (6 bases). This CDR3 is 17 amino acids long. Trimming pared 4 bases from V and 4 bases from J, leaving 22 bases between. Germline V gives CDR1 LGHNA, CDR2 YNFKEQ. CDR3 loop: CASSPRAQGNAGTEAFF. In DNA, the CDR3 is TGTGCCAGCAGCCCAAGGGCGCAGGGGAACGCCGGCACTGAAGCTTTCTTT.

The V gene is TRBV6-1, the J gene TRBJ2-7; unclear D gene. From germline, CDR1 is MNHNS and CDR2 SASEGT. V was clipped by 6 bases and J by 0 bases, with 9 bases between them. There are 13 residues in the CDR3. The CDR3 region has the DNA TGTGCCAGCAGGCCCGCCGGCTCCTACGAGCAGTACTTC. The encoded protein is CASRPAGSYEQYF.

This clone was seen a handful of times. The chain employs TRBV16 and TRBJ1-1; D perhaps matches TRBD1 (6 bases). This CDR3 has 16 residues. V shed 3 bases and J shed 5 bases, with 19 bases lying between them. Germline CDR1 and CDR2: KGHSY and FQNENV. The CDR3 DNA sequence: TGTGCCAGCAGCCAGTCGTACAGGGCCCGGAGGACTGAAGCTTTCTTT. Its translation is CASSQSYRARRTEAFF.

V gene TRBV29-1 combines with J gene TRBJ1-2; perhaps TRBD1 as D (5 bases). This CDR3 comprises 13 residues. The V gene lost 7 bases and the J gene lost 6 bases, with 18 bases spanning the gap. Looked up from germline, CDR1 is SQVTM and CDR2 is ANQGSEA. CDR3 loop: CSAWGGVGDGYTF. The CDR3 region has the DNA TGCAGCGCCTGGGGGGGGGTTGGGGATGGCTACACCTTC.